A selection of T cell receptor beta chains follows, all from one sample in a study of T cell repertoires in ileal Crohn's disease. The method was immunoSEQ multiplex PCR; TCRdb's version includes in-frame clones alone and lacks a portion of them. The sample includes approximately 5,000 clones, roughly 96% of them seen just once. Sequencing was performed on ileal tissue. The source of these receptors is an adult with Crohn's disease. CDR3s include the opening cysteine and the closing phenylalanine or tryptophan. A D gene is named only where the DNA matches it firmly. Size is omitted from some rows. Given values are once, few, many or a class for expanded clones.

16 TRBJ1-1 - TRBV5-6 - - CASSLNSGTFGAEAFF
15 TRBJ2-2 - TRBV9 - TGTGCCAGCAGCGTAGAGTCGGAGGGTACCGGGGAGCTGTTTTTT CASSVESEGTGELFF
14 TRBJ1-5 - TRBV6-1 - TGTGCCAGCAGTGATGTGAGCGGGAATCAGCCCCAGCATTTT CASSDVSGNQPQHF
14 TRBJ2-7 - TRBV6-6 - TGTGCCAGCAGTTCCTCCCGGACTAAAGGGGAGCAGTACTTC CASSSSRTKGEQYF
15 TRBJ2-2 - TRBV10-3 - TGTGCCATCAGTGAACGTCAGGGGTCCGGCGGGGAGCTGTTTTTT CAISERQGSGGELFF
13 TRBJ1-3 - TRBV6-5 - TGTGCCAGCAGTTTCCGCTCTGGAAACACCATATATTTT CASSFRSGNTIYF
14 TRBJ2-2 - TRBV5-1 - TGCGCCAGCCTTTCAGGGGTTGGCACCGGGGAGCTGTTTTTT CASLSGVGTGELFF
15 TRBJ1-1 - TRBV5-6 TRBD1 TGTGCCAGCAGCTGGACAGGGGGTTTGAACACTGAAGCTTTCTTT CASSWTGGLNTEAFF
13 TRBJ1-6 - TRBV5-1 - TGCGCCAGCAGCTTTGAGTCTTTTTCACCCCTCCACTTT CASSFESFSPLHF
14 TRBJ2-5 - TRBV6-5 - TGTGCCAGCAGTTACAGGACAGGAGGGAAGACCCAGTACTTC CASSYRTGGKTQYF
15 TRBJ2-2 - TRBV6-1 - TGTGCCAGCAGGGGGGTGGGAGGATTCACCGGGGAGCTGTTTTTT CASRGVGGFTGELFF
14 TRBJ1-6 - TRBV18 TRBD1 TGTGCCAGCTCACCAGGACAGGGTAATTCACCCCTCCACTTT CASSPGQGNSPLHF
18 TRBJ1-3 - TRBV4-3 - TGCGCCAGCAGCCAAGATAAGGCCACAGGGTTGTTGGGAAACACCATATATTTT CASSQDKATGLLGNTIYF
14 TRBJ2-2 - TRBV11-3 TRBD2 TGTGCCAGCAGCGTGGGACTAGCGGCCGGGGAGCTGTTTTTT CASSVGLAAGELFF
14 TRBJ2-1 - TRBV7-2 - TGTGCCAGCAGCTTGCAACAGCTAATCGATGAGCAGTTCTTC CASSLQQLIDEQFF
16 TRBJ1-1 - TRBV5-1 - TGCGCCAGCAGCTTGGTGTCAGGGGAAGGAAGTACTGAAGCTTTCTTT CASSLVSGEGSTEAFF
16 TRBJ2-3 - TRBV5-1 TRBD1 TGCGCCAGCAGCGCTTACGACAGGGGTGGCACAGATACGCAGTATTTT CASSAYDRGGTDTQYF
11 TRBJ2-3 - TRBV20-1 - TGCAGTGCTAGAGTCGGAGATACGCAGTATTTT CSARVGDTQYF
13 TRBJ1-1 - TRBV29-1 TRBD1 TGCAGCGCCGACAGGGGGCGGCTCACTGAAGCTTTCTTT CSADRGRLTEAFF
14 TRBJ2-3 once TRBV18 TRBD1 TGTGCCAGCTCACAATTATCAGGGGGTGATACGCAGTATTTT CASSQLSGGDTQYF
15 TRBJ2-2 - TRBV6-5 - TGTGCCAGCAGTCTCCGGACTACTTCCACCGGGGAGCTGTTTTTT CASSLRTTSTGELFF
14 TRBJ1-1 - TRBV5-1 - TGCGCCAGCAGCTTGTCAGGGTGGAACACTGAAGCTTTCTTT CASSLSGWNTEAFF
14 TRBJ2-7 - TRBV15 - TGTGCCACCAGCAGAGATCCAGTTTCCTACGAGCAGTACTTC CATSRDPVSYEQYF
15 TRBJ2-3 - TRBV10-2 TRBD2 TGCGCCAGCAAATTAGCGGGGGGGCTTTCAGATACGCAGTATTTT CASKLAGGLSDTQYF
14 TRBJ2-3 - TRBV7-3 TRBD2 TGTGCCAGCAGCCGCGGGGGGGCCGGAGATACGCAGTATTTT CASSRGGAGDTQYF
16 TRBJ2-2 - TRBV28 TRBD2 TGTGCCAGCAGCCGGACTAGCGGGGGAGGTATCGGGGAGCTGTTTTTT CASSRTSGGGIGELFF
14 TRBJ1-1 - TRBV5-1 - TGCGCCAGCAGCTGGGGAGGGCTGAACACTGAAGCTTTCTTT CASSWGGLNTEAFF
14 TRBJ2-7 - TRBV7-2 TRBD2 TGTGCCAGCAGCCCCCGGGGGGGCTCCTACGAGCAGTACTTC CASSPRGGSYEQYF
16 TRBJ2-1 - TRBV9 TRBD2 TGTGCCAGCAGCGTACGATCTAGCGGGGCCAAGGTAGAGCAGTTCTTC CASSVRSSGAKVEQFF
11 TRBJ1-2 - TRBV6-1 - TGTGCCAGCAGTGCCGCGTATGGCTACACCTTC CASSAAYGYTF
15 TRBJ1-6 - TRBV7-2 TRBD1 TGTGCCAGCAGCCTATTAGGGACAGGGGCTTCACCCCTCCACTTT CASSLLGTGASPLHF
13 TRBJ2-5 - TRBV29-1 - TGCAGCGTTGAGACAGGCACTGAGGAGACCCAGTACTTC CSVETGTEETQYF
13 TRBJ1-2 - TRBV6-1 - TGTGCCAGCAGTGAAGTGTCAGGGTATGGCTACACCTTC CASSEVSGYGYTF
14 TRBJ1-1 once TRBV2 - TGTGCCAGCAGTGAGAACGGAGGTCTGGTCAAAGCTTTCTTT CASSENGGLVKAFF
16 TRBJ1-5 - TRBV5-6 - TGTGCCAGCAGCCCGTCACGGGGTAGGAGCAATCAGCCCCAGCATTTT CASSPSRGRSNQPQHF
17 TRBJ1-2 - TRBV15 TRBD1 TGTGCCACCAGCAGTGGATCCGGGACAGGGGGCGGCTATGGCTACACCTTC CATSSGSGTGGGYGYTF
15 TRBJ2-2 - TRBV5-1 TRBD1 TGCGCCAGCAGCTTTACAGGGGGCGACACCGGGGAGCTGTTTTTT CASSFTGGDTGELFF
16 TRBJ2-5 - TRBV9 TRBD2 TGTGCCAGCAGCGCTCAGCGGGGGGTCCGGGGGGAGACCCAGTACTTC CASSAQRGVRGETQYF
11 TRBJ2-1 - TRBV29-1 - TGCAGCGTTGAGGGACAAGATGAGCAGTTCTTC CSVEGQDEQFF
16 TRBJ2-3 - TRBV2 TRBD1 TGTGCCAGCAGTGCCAACCGGGACAGGGCCACAGATACGCAGTATTTT CASSANRDRATDTQYF
13 TRBJ2-1 - TRBV5-4 - TGTGCCAGCAGCCGCCAGGGATCCAATGAGCAGTTCTTC CASSRQGSNEQFF
12 TRBJ2-3 - TRBV5-1 - TGCGCCAGCAGCTGGATGCGGGATACGCAGTATTTT CASSWMRDTQYF
16 TRBJ2-3 - TRBV9 - TGTGCCAGCAGCCCCGGGGTTAGAGGAGGCACAGATACGCAGTATTTT CASSPGVRGGTDTQYF
14 TRBJ1-6 once TRBV7-3 TRBD1 TGTGCCAGCAGCTCGGGACAGCATAATTCACCCCTCCACTTT CASSSGQHNSPLHF
12 TRBJ2-3 - TRBV29-1 TRBD2 TGCAGCGTTGACGGGGGGACAGATACGCAGTATTTT CSVDGGTDTQYF
14 TRBJ1-3 - TRBV7-2 - TGTGCCAGCAGCTTAGGGGGAGCTGGAAACACCATATATTTT CASSLGGAGNTIYF
14 TRBJ2-7 - TRBV5-6 - TGTGCCAGCAGCTCGATCACCGGGAGCTACGAGCAGTACTTC CASSSITGSYEQYF
13 TRBJ1-2 once TRBV30 TRBD1 TGTGCCTGGGAGGGACAGGGAACGGGTGGCTACACCTTC CAWEGQGTGGYTF
16 TRBJ2-3 - TRBV4-1 TRBD2 TGCGCCAGCAGCCGCAAACTAGCGGGGAACACAGATACGCAGTATTTT CASSRKLAGNTDTQYF
15 TRBJ2-1 - TRBV5-1 - TGCGCCAGCAGCTTGGTTTCGAGCTCCTACAATGAGCAGTTCTTC CASSLVSSSYNEQFF
14 TRBJ2-2 - TRBV7-9 - TGTGCCAGCAGCTCGGACAGCAACACCGGGGAGCTGTTTTTT CASSSDSNTGELFF
14 TRBJ1-1 - TRBV7-2 - TGTGCCAGCAGCTTGCCTTGGCAGAACACTGAAGCTTTCTTT CASSLPWQNTEAFF
14 TRBJ2-3 - TRBV2 TRBD2 TGTGCCAGCAAGCGGGGGGCCTACACAGATACGCAGTATTTT CASKRGAYTDTQYF
13 TRBJ2-5 - TRBV5-1 - TGCGCCAGCAGCTTGGGTGGGGCAGAGACCCAGTACTTC CASSLGGAETQYF
15 TRBJ1-5 - TRBV7-2 - TGTGCCAGCAGCTTAGGTCCAGGGGACAATCAGCCCCAGCATTTT CASSLGPGDNQPQHF
14 TRBJ1-6 - TRBV6-5 TRBD1 TGTGCCAGCAGTTGGGACAGGGCAAATTCACCCCTCCACTTT CASSWDRANSPLHF
15 TRBJ2-1 - TRBV5-4 TRBD2 TGTGCCAGCAGCTTGGATGGGACTAGCATGAATGAGCAGTTCTTC CASSLDGTSMNEQFF
14 TRBJ1-4 - TRBV2 - TGTGCCAGCAGTGGTGGCAGTTCTAATGAAAAACTGTTTTTT CASSGGSSNEKLFF
13 TRBJ1-2 - TRBV9 - TGTGCCAGCAGCGAACACGGGGGCTATGGCTACACCTTC CASSEHGGYGYTF